This T cell receptor (beta chain) stems from a study of blood T cell repertoires in COVID-19. Study details: The United States, Italy and Spain supplied acute and convalescent COVID-19 samples. Nucleic acid was either cDNA or gDNA, and it came from T cells, B-cell-depleted T cells, or PBMCs.

The Seattle patients joined while their infection was active and were tracked longitudinally afterward. V dropped 0 bases and J dropped 4 bases, with 10 bases sitting between them. This CDR3 has 15 residues. CDR1 is KGHSH and CDR2 is LQKENI in the germline V gene. Source study methods: Amplification from reference gene primers served as the basis for estimated nucleated cell counts. Sequenced by immunoSEQ multiplex PCR; TCRdb stores in-frame clones only, minus some. Clone size and V and J calls were adopted from that table, with D and trimming inferred from the DNA. Seen here are approximately 300,000 clones, 75% to 95% observed once, and the top ten hold nearly 7%.

This sequence originates from a woman aged 30 to 39 with COVID-19, enrolled during active disease. V is TRBV18 and J is TRBJ2-4; D gene ambiguous. Specimen: peripheral blood. The CDR3 spells CASSPPSNLKNIQYF. The CDR3 DNA reads TGTGCCAGCTCACCACCTTCGAACTTAAAAAACATTCAGTACTTC.